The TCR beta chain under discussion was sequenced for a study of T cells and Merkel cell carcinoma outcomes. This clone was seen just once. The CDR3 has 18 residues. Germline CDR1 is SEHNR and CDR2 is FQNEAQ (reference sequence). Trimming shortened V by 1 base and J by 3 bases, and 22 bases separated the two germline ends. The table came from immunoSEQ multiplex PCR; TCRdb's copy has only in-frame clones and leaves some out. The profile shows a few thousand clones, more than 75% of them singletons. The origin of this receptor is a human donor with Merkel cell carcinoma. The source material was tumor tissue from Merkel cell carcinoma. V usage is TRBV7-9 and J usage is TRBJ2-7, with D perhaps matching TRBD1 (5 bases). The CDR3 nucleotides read TGTGCCAGCAGCTTAGGATTCCTGACAGTTGCTTCGAACTACGAGCAGTACTTC. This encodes CASSLGFLTVASNYEQYF.